Shown below are 17 T cell receptor beta chains from a single sample sequenced in a study of blood T cell repertoires in COVID-19. The method was immunoSEQ multiplex PCR; TCRdb's version includes in-frame clones alone and lacks a portion of them. This sample carries 300,000 or so clones, 91% of them seen once, and the ten largest clones take about 2%. Source material: peripheral blood. These receptors all come from a woman in her thirties with COVID-19, enrolled during active disease.

The chain couples TRBV25-1 to TRBJ2-6; 8 bases match TRBD1. The ends lost 8 bases at V and 2 bases at J; junction bases unmatched: 14. The germline V gene has CDR1 MGHDK and CDR2 SYGVNS. The CDR3 length is 18 residues. CDR3 sequence (DNA): TGTGCCAGCCTCCCCGGGACAGGAGATCTCACTGGGGCCAACGTCCTGACTTTC. Translated, it gives CASLPGTGDLTGANVLTF.

The table lists this clone with a count of one. The chain couples TRBV4-1 to TRBJ2-7; D possibly corresponds to TRBD2 (6 bases). V lost 1 base and J 3 bases, leaving 13 bases between the germline ends. The CDR3 consists of 15 residues. CDR1 and CDR2 from the germline V gene are MGHRA and YSYEKL. CDR3 sequence: CASSQAPSGGYEQYF. DNA of the CDR3: TGCGCCAGCAGCCAAGCCCCCTCCGGGGGCTACGAGCAGTACTTC.

The chain uses TRBV30 and TRBJ2-1; the match to TRBD1 covers 8 bases. The CDR3 loop spans 14 amino acids. Per germline, CDR1 GTSNPN and CDR2 SVGIG (reference sequence). The V gene end was trimmed by 2 bases and the J gene end by 8 bases; junction bases not matched to a gene: 8. The CDR3 loop is CAWSLRAGGHEQFF. DNA for the CDR3: TGTGCCTGGAGTTTACGGGCAGGGGGCCATGAGCAGTTCTTC. The full variable domain, in which reference TRBV30 and TRBJ2-1 provide the parts outside the CDR3, is SQTIHQWPATLVQPVGSPLSLECTVEGTSNPNLYWYRQAAGRGLQLLFYSVGIGQISSEVPQNLSASRPQDRQFILSSKKLLLSDSGFYLCAWSLRAGGHEQFFGPGTRLTVL.

This clone was recorded only once. Additional DNA sequences in this sample encode the identical CDR3. V usage is TRBV27 and J usage is TRBJ2-2; possibly TRBD2 for D (6 bases). The CDR3 covers 14 residues. The V end lost 3 bases, the J end lost 2 bases, and 7 bases lay between the germline ends. CDR1 is MNHEY and CDR2 is SMNVEV in the germline V gene (reference sequence). The CDR3 sequence: CASSLGLNTGELFF. DNA for the CDR3: TGTGCCAGCAGTTTGGGACTCAACACCGGGGAGCTGTTTTTT.

The V call is TRBV24-1, the J call TRBJ2-1, with TRBD2 matching 7 bases. The CDR3 totals 18 residues. Germline V gene data show CDR1 as KGHDR and CDR2 as SFDVKD. J lost 0 bases, V lost 4 bases, and 11 bases had no gene match. The CDR3: CATSDTLGGGSSYNEQFF. CDR3 nucleotide sequence: TGTGCCACCAGTGACACGCTAGGTGGCGGGAGCTCCTACAATGAGCAGTTCTTC.

The rearrangement links TRBV7-8 to TRBJ1-3, with D tentatively TRBD1 (5 bases). The CDR3 runs 14 residues. Looked up from germline, CDR1 is SGHVS and CDR2 is FQNEAQ. Trimming cost V 3 bases and J 4 bases, with 10 bases left between them. The CDR3 region is CASSFPGLGNTIYF. As DNA, the CDR3 is TGTGCCAGCAGCTTCCCAGGGCTGGGAAACACCATATATTTT.

This clone appeared a single time. The gene calls are TRBV11-2 and TRBJ1-4, with a possible D match to TRBD1 (6 bases). The CDR3 runs to 11 residues. The germline V and J ends were trimmed by 8 bases and 8 bases, with 9 bases remaining between them. Per the germline V gene, CDR1 is SGHAT and CDR2 is FQNNGV. CDR3 in amino acids: CASADREKLFF. The CDR3, as DNA: TGTGCCAGCGCCGACAGGGAAAAACTGTTTTTT.

This chain links TRBV5-1 with TRBJ2-7; 10 bases align to TRBD2. The length of the CDR3 is 14 residues. Germline CDR1 and CDR2: SGHRS and YFSETQ. Trimming cost V 3 bases and J 2 bases; bases outside gene matches: 2. The CDR3 sequence is CASSSAGGAYEQYF. The CDR3 DNA reads as TGCGCCAGCAGCTCAGCGGGAGGGGCCTACGAGCAGTACTTC. Combining the CDR3 with reference TRBV5-1 and TRBJ2-7 gives the whole variable domain KAGVTQTPRYLIKTRGQQVTLSCSPISGHRSVSWYQQTPGQGLQFLFEYFSETQRNKGNFPGRFSGRQFSNSRSEMNVSTLELGDSALYLCASSSAGGAYEQYFGPGTRLTVT.

This chain links TRBV15 with TRBJ1-3; unclear D gene. The ends were cut back, 1 base at V and 4 bases at J, with 8 bases in the middle. Germline CDR1 LNHNV, CDR2 YYDKDF (reference sequence). The CDR3 extends over 14 amino acids. CDR3 in amino acids: CATSRGHDGNTIYF. CDR3 DNA sequence: TGTGCCACCAGCAGAGGACACGACGGAAACACCATATATTTT.

This chain joins TRBV19 and TRBJ1-2; D is uncertain. From germline, CDR1 is LNHDA and CDR2 SQIVND (reference sequence). The CDR3 covers 15 residues. The V end was cut by 5 bases, the J end by 2 bases, with 15 bases between. The CDR3 region has the DNA TGTGCCAGTAGTTCTCCCCGGTCGTCCAACTATGGCTACACCTTC. Translation gives CASSSPRSSNYGYTF. Combining the CDR3 with reference TRBV19 and TRBJ1-2 gives the whole variable domain DGGITQSPKYLFRKEGQNVTLSCEQNLNHDAMYWYRQDPGQGLRLIYYSQIVNDFQKGDIAEGYSVSREKKESFPLTVTSAQKNPTAFYLCASSSPRSSNYGYTFGSGTRLTVV.

V and J are TRBV7-2 and TRBJ2-5; TRBD2 matches at 9 bases. The CDR3 is made up of 15 amino acids. Trimming cost V 4 bases and J 0 bases; bases outside gene matches: 3. Germline loops: CDR1 SGHTA, CDR2 FQGNSA. The CDR3 nucleotides are TGTGCCAGCAGCTACGGACTAGCGCACCAAGAGACCCAGTACTTC. Its translation is CASSYGLAHQETQYF.

This clone was seen more than once but under ten times. The V call is TRBV14, the J call TRBJ2-1; 9 bases fit TRBD2. After removal of 4 bases from V and 5 bases from J, the junction contained 6 bases not matched to a gene. The CDR3 is 15 amino acids. Germline V gene sequence: CDR1 SGHDN, CDR2 FVKESK. This CDR3 is CASSPAGGQDNEQFF. DNA of the CDR3: TGTGCCAGCAGCCCCGCGGGAGGGCAAGACAATGAGCAGTTCTTC.

Of note for this clone: One end of the junction fails to match germline, which may point to a read error. This sequence joins TRBV7-3 and TRBJ1-2; TRBD1 aligns across 9 bases. The CDR3 has 13 amino acids. Germline CDR1 is SGHTA and CDR2 is FQGTGA. CDR3 sequence (DNA): TGTGCCAGCAGCCTAACAGGGGGCGAGGGCTACACCTTC. This encodes CASSLTGGEGYTF.

The chain recombines TRBV9 with TRBJ1-1; maybe TRBD1 (5 bases). CDR3 length equals 13 residues. Looked up from germline, CDR1 is SGDLS and CDR2 is YYNGEE. V was cut by 0 bases and J by 5 bases, with 8 bases left in between. CDR3 protein: CASSVAEGTEAFF. The DNA for the CDR3 is TGTGCCAGCAGCGTAGCGGAGGGGACTGAAGCTTTCTTT.

The CDR3 is CASSEFGETQYF. The CDR3 DNA reads TGCGCCAGCAGTGAGTTCGGGGAGACCCAGTACTTC. The chain couples TRBV10-2 to TRBJ2-5; no reliable D call. From germline, CDR1 is WSHSY and CDR2 SAAADI. The CDR3 totals 12 residues. V lost 1 base and J lost 5, with 5 bases in between.

A single count supports this clone. V is TRBV25-1 and J is TRBJ1-2, with D possibly TRBD1 on 6 matching bases. V lost 4 bases, J lost 11 bases, and 11 bases lay in between. Germline V lookup: CDR1 MGHDK, CDR2 SYGVNS. This CDR3 is 11 amino acids long. In nucleotides, the CDR3 is TGTGCCAGCAGTGGACGGACAGCGTACACCTTC. Protein product: CASSGRTAYTF.

This clone was picked up one time. The chain employs TRBV7-2 and TRBJ2-7; tentatively, D is TRBD2 (5 bases). Germline V gene data show CDR1 as SGHTA and CDR2 as FQGNSA. The CDR3 spans 15 residues. The V gene lost 2 bases and the J gene lost 3 bases, with 14 bases spanning the gap. CDR3 DNA: TGTGCCAGCAGCTTATCAGCGGCCACTTTCTACGAGCAGTACTTC. Residues: CASSLSAATFYEQYF. The full variable domain, its missing parts supplied by reference TRBV7-2 and TRBJ2-7, is GAGVSQSPSNKVTEKGKDVELRCDPISGHTALYWYRQSLGQGLEFLIYFQGNSAPDKSGLPSDRFSAERTGGSVSTLTIQRTQQEDSAVYLCASSLSAATFYEQYFGPGTRLTVT.